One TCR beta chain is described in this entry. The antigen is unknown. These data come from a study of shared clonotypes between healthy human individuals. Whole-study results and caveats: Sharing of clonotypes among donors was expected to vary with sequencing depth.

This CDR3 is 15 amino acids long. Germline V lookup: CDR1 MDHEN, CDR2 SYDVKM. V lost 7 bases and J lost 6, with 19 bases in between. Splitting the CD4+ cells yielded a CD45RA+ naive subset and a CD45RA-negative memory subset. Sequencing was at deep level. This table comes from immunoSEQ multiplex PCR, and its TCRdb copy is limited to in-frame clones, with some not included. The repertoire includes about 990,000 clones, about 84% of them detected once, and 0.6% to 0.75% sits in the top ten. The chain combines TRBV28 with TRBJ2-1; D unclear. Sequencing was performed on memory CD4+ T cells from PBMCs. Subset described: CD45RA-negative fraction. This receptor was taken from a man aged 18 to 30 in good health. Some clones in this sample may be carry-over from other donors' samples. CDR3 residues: CASIPPGRAVNEQFF. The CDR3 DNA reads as TGTGCCAGCATCCCCCCCGGTAGGGCGGTCAATGAGCAGTTCTTC.